This entry describes one TCR beta chain. The CDR3 sequence is 16 residues long. Germline CDR1 reads SNHLY; CDR2 reads FYNNEI. V lost 5 bases and J lost 9; bases outside the gene matches: 8. These data belong to a study of blood T cell repertoires in COVID-19. Across the study: The samples span acute and convalescent COVID-19 from the United States, Italy and Spain. Nucleic acid was either cDNA or gDNA, and it came from T cells, B-cell-depleted T cells, or PBMCs.

Authors' methods: Amplification from reference gene primers served as the basis for estimated nucleated cell counts. Assay: immunoSEQ multiplex PCR; the TCRdb copy retains only in-frame clones and omits some. V and J calls and clone size are as listed in that table; D and trimming were resolved from the DNA. The table lists 270,000 or so clones, around 82% of them singletons. The V call is TRBV2, the J call TRBJ2-1; TRBD2 matches at 15 bases. The TCR was taken from a human donor in a cohort sampled during active COVID-19. Sequences were obtained from peripheral blood. CDR3 residues: CASSPRTSGGGGEQFF. CDR3 bases: TGTGCCAGCAGTCCGAGGACTAGCGGGGGGGGCGGTGAGCAGTTCTTC. The whole variable domain, remainder taken from reference TRBV2 and TRBJ2-1, is EPEVTQTPSHQVTQMGQEVILRCVPISNHLYFYWYRQILGQKVEFLVSFYNNEISEKSEIFDDQFSVERPDGSNFTLKIRSTKLEDSAMYFCASSPRTSGGGGEQFFGPGTRLTVL.